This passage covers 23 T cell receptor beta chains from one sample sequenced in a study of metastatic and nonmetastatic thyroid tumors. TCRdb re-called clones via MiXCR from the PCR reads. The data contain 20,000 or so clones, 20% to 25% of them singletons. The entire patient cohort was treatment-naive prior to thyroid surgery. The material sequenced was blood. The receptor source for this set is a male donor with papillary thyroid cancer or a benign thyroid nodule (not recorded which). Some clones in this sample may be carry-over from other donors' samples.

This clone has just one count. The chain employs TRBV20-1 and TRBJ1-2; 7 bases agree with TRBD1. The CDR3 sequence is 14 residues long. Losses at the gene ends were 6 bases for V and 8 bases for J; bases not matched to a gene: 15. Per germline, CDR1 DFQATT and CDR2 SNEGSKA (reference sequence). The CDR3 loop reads CSAQGQTRVGGYTF. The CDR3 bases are TGCAGTGCCCAGGGACAGACAAGGGTTGGCGGCTACACCTTC.

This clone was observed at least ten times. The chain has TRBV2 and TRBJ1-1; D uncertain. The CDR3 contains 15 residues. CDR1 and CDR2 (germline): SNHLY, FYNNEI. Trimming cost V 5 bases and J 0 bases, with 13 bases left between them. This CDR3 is CASSKAYSMNTEAFF. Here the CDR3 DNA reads TGTGCCAGCAGTAAGGCTTACTCCATGAACACTGAAGCTTTCTTT.

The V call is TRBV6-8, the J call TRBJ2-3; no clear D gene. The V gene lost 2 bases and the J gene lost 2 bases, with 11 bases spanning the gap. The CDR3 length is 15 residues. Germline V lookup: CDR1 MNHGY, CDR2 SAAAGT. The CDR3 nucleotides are TGTGCCAGCAGTTACAGGAAGGAATCCACAGATACGCAGTATTTT. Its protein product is CASSYRKESTDTQYF.

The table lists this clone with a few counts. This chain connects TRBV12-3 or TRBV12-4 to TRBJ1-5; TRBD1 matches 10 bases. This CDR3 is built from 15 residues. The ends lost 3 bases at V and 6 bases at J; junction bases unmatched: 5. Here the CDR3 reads CASSFADRGVQPQHF. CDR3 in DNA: TGTGCCAGCAGTTTTGCGGACAGGGGGGTTCAGCCCCAGCATTTT.

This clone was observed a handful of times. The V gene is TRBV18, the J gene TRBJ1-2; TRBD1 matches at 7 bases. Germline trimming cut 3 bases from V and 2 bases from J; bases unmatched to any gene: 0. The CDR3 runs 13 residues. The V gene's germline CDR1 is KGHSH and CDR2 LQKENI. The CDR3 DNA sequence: TGTGCCAGCTCACCGACAGGGAACTATGGCTACACCTTC. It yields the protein CASSPTGNYGYTF.

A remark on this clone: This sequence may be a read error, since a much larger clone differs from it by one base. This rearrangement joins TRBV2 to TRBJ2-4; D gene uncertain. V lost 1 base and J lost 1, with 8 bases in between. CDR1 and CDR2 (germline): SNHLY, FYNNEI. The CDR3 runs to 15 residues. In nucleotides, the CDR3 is TGTGCCAGCAGTGAAGGGGTGATGGCCAAAAACATTCAGTACTTC. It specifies CASSEGVMAKNIQYF.

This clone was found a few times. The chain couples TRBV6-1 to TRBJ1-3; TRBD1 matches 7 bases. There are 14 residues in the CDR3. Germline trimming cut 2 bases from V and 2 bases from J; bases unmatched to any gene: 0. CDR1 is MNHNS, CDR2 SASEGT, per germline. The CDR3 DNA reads TGTGCCAGCAGTGAACAGGGGGCTGGAAACACCATATATTTT. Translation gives CASSEQGAGNTIYF.

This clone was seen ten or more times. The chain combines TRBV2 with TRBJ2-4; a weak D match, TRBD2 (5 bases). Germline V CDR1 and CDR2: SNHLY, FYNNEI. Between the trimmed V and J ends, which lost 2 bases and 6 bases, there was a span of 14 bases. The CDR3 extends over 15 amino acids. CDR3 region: CASSESKGRGNIQYF. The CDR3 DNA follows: TGTGCCAGCAGTGAATCAAAAGGACGGGGAAACATTCAGTACTTC.

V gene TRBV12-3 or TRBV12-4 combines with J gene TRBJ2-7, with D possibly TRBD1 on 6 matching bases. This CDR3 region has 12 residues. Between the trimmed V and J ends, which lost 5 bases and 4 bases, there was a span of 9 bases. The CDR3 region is CASSRTVYEQYF. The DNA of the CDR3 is TGTGCCAGCAGTCGGACAGTATACGAGCAGTACTTC.

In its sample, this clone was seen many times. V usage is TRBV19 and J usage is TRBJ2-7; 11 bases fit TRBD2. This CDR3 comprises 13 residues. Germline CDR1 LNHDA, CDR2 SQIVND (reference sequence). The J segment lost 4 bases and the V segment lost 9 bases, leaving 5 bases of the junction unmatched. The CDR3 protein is CARTGTSGYEQYF. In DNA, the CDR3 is TGTGCCAGAACCGGGACTAGCGGTTACGAGCAGTACTTC.

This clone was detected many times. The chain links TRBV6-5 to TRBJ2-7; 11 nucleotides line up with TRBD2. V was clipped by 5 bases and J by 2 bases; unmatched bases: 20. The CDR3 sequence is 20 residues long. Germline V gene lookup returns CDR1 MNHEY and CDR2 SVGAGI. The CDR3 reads CASSRGRSGTSGREAYEQYF. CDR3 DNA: TGTGCCAGCAGTAGGGGACGGTCCGGTACTAGCGGGAGAGAGGCCTACGAGCAGTACTTC.

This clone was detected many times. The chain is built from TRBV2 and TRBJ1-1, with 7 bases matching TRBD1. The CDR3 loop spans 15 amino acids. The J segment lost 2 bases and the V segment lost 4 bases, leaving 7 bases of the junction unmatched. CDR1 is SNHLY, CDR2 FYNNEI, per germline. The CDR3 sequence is CASSVRGGANTEAFF. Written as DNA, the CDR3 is TGTGCCAGCAGTGTGAGAGGGGGCGCAAACACTGAAGCTTTCTTT.

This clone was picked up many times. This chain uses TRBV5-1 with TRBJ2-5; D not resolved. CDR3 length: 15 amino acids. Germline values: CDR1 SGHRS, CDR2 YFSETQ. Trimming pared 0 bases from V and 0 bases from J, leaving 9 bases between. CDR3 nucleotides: TGCGCCAGCAGCTTGGTCGGCAGTCACCAAGAGACCCAGTACTTC. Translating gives CASSLVGSHQETQYF.

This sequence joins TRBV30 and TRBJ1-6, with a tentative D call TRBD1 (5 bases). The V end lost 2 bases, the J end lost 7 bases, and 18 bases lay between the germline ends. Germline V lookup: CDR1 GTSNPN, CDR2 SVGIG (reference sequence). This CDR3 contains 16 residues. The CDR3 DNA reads TGTGCCTGGAGTTCCTCGGGGGTTTGGGGGAATTCACCCCTCCACTTT. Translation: CAWSSSGVWGNSPLHF. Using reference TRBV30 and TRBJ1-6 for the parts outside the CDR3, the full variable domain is SQTIHQWPATLVQPVGSPLSLECTVEGTSNPNLYWYRQAAGRGLQLLFYSVGIGQISSEVPQNLSASRPQDRQFILSSKKLLLSDSGFYLCAWSSSGVWGNSPLHFGNGTRLTVT.

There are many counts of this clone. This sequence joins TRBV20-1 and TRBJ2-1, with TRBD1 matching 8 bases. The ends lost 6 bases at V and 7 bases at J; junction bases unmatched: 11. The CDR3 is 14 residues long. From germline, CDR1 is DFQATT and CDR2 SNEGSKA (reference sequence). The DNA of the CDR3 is TGCAGTGCCCCGGACAGGGCCCAGGGGAATGAGCAGTTCTTC. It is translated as CSAPDRAQGNEQFF.

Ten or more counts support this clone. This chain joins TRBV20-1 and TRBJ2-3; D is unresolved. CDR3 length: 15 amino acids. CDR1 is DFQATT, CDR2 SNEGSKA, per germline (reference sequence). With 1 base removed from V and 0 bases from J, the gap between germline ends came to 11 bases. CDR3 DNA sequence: TGCAGTGCTAGAGCTGGTGGCAGAAGCACAGATACGCAGTATTTT. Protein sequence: CSARAGGRSTDTQYF.

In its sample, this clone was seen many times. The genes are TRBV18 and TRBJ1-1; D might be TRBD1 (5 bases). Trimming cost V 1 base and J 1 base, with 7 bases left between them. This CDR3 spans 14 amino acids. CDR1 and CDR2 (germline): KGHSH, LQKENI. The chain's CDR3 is CASSPLTENTEAFF. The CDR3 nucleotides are TGTGCCAGCTCACCACTGACAGAGAACACTGAAGCTTTCTTT.

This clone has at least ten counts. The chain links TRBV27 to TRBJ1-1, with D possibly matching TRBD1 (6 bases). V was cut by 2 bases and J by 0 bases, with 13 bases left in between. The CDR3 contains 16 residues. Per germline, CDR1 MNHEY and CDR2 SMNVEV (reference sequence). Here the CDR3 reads CASSLTGIAMNTEAFF. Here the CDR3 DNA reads TGTGCCAGCAGTTTAACAGGGATCGCCATGAACACTGAAGCTTTCTTT.

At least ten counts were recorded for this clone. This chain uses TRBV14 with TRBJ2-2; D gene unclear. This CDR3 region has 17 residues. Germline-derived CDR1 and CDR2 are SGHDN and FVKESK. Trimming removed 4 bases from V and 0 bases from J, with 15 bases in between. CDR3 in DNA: TGTGCCAGCAGCCCCTTAAGGCCATACCCGAACACCGGGGAGCTGTTTTTT. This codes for CASSPLRPYPNTGELFF. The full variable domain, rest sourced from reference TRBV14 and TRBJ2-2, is EAGVTQFPSHSVIEKGQTVTLRCDPISGHDNLYWYRRVMGKEIKFLLHFVKESKQDESGMPNNRFLAERTGGTYSTLKVQPAELEDSGVYFCASSPLRPYPNTGELFFGEGSRLTVL.

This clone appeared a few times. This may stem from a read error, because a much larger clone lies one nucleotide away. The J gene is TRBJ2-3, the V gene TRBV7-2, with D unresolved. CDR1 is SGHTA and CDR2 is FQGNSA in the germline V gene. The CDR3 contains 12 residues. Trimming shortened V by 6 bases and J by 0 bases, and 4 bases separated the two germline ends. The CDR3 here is CASSSSTDTQYF. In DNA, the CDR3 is TGTGCCAGCAGTTCTAGCACAGATACGCAGTATTTT.

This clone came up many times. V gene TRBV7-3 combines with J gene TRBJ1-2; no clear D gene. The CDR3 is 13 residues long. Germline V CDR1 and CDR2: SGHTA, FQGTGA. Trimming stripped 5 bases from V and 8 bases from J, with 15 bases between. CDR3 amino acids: CASSLERRGGYTF. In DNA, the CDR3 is TGTGCCAGCAGCCTAGAGAGGCGCGGGGGCTACACCTTC.

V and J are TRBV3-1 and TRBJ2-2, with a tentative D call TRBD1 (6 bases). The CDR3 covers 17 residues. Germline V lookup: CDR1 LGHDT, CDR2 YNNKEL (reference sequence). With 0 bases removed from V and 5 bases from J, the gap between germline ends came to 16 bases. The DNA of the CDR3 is TGTGCCAGCAGCCAAGATCCGCACCAAGGGGGTACCGGGGAGCTGTTTTTT. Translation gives CASSQDPHQGGTGELFF.

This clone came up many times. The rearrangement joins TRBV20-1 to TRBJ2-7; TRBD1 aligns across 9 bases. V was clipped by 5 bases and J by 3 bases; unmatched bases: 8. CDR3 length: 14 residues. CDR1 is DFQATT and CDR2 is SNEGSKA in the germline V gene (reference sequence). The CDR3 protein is CSAQRDRAHYEQYF. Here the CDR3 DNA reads TGCAGTGCTCAACGGGACAGGGCCCACTACGAGCAGTACTTC.